This T cell receptor (beta chain) derives from a study of vaccination and CD4 T cells after COVID-19. Treatment given: roughly nine-day PBMC culture with coronavirus spike peptide pools or control peptides (ViraFEST assay). Cultured CD4+ T cell DNA underwent sequencing with the Oncomine TCR Beta short-read assay. Each CDR3 protein gets one entry after TCRdb re-called the PCR reads with MiXCR. The profile covers about 13,000 distinct CDR3 sequences, with more than 35% appearing a single time and under 15% taken by the ten largest. CDR1 and CDR2 (germline): SNHLY, FYNNEI. CDR3 size: 15 residues. Losses at the gene ends were 5 bases for V and 1 base for J; bases not matched to a gene: 8. Regarding this clonotype: As yet, its antigen is unknown.

Sequences were obtained from CD4+ T cells from blood, cultured in vitro. The TCR sequence derives from a human donor who had recovered from COVID-19. The chain recombines TRBV2 with TRBJ2-7; 7 bases match TRBD1. The CDR3 reads CASSFRGRASYEQYF. The CDR3 nucleotides read TGTGCCAGCAGTTTTAGGGGGCGCGCATCCTACGAGCAGTACTTC. Drawing the rest from reference TRBV2 and TRBJ2-7, the complete variable domain is EPEVTQTPSHQVTQMGQEVILRCVPISNHLYFYWYRQILGQKVEFLVSFYNNEISEKSEIFDDQFSVERPDGSNFTLKIRSTKLEDSAMYFCASSFRGRASYEQYFGPGTRLTVT.